Shown below are 31 T cell receptor beta chains from a single sample sequenced in a study of T cell changes during pregnancy in multiple sclerosis. Sequencing used immunoSEQ multiplex PCR; TCRdb keeps in-frame clones, though not all of them. The sample has tens of thousands of clones, over 80% seen once. The sequencing used CD4+ T cells from peripheral blood mononuclear cells, collected in the first trimester of pregnancy. Every receptor here comes from a female donor with multiple sclerosis, enrolled in a pregnancy study.

This clone has only one observation. As DNA, the CDR3 is TGTGCCAGCAGAAAAACAGGAGACAATGAGCAGTTCTTC. Residues: CASRKTGDNEQFF. This sequence joins TRBV6-1 and TRBJ2-1; TRBD1 might be the D (5 bases). Germline CDR1 and CDR2: MNHNS and SASEGT. The CDR3 extends over 13 amino acids. Between the trimmed V and J ends, which lost 6 bases and 5 bases, there was a span of 11 bases.

A single count supports this clone. The DNA of the CDR3 is TGTGCCAGCAGCTTAACCTTTTTAGCGGGGACCACCGGGGAGCTGTTTTTT. Protein sequence: CASSLTFLAGTTGELFF. The chain uses TRBV5-6 and TRBJ2-2; the match to TRBD2 covers 8 bases. The CDR3 spans 17 residues. Trimming took 2 bases from V and 4 from J; bases not matched to a gene: 10. The germline gives CDR1 SGHDT, CDR2 YYEEEE.

This sequence joins TRBV28 and TRBJ2-5; weak D call: TRBD2 (6 bases). The CDR3 covers 14 residues. V lost 6 bases to trimming and J lost 5 bases, with 16 bases between them. Germline V gene sequence: CDR1 MDHEN, CDR2 SYDVKM. The CDR3 DNA reads TGTGCCAGCAGAACATCTAGCGCTGGGGAGACCCAGTACTTC. It is translated as CASRTSSAGETQYF.

V is TRBV2 and J is TRBJ2-5, with D tentatively TRBD1 (5 bases). The J call is doubtful: the DNA matches TRBJ2-7 better. This CDR3 comprises 14 residues. Germline CDR1 reads SNHLY; CDR2 reads FYNNEI. CDR3 nucleotide sequence: TGTGCCAGCAGTCCAAGAGGACATGGGTACGAGCAGTACTTC. Its protein is CASSPRGHGYEQYF.

J is TRBJ2-7 and V is TRBV7-9; D is perhaps TRBD2 (6 bases). Germline CDR1 and CDR2: SEHNR and FQNEAQ (reference sequence). The CDR3 contains 16 residues. The ends were cut back, 1 base at V and 0 bases at J, with 13 bases in the middle. The CDR3 bases are TGTGCCAGCAGCTTAGGCGGGACGGCTACCTCCTACGAGCAGTACTTC. Protein sequence: CASSLGGTATSYEQYF. The whole variable domain, filled in from reference TRBV7-9 and TRBJ2-7, reads DTGVSQNPRHKITKRGQNVTFRCDPISEHNRLYWYRQTLGQGPEFLTYFQNEAQLEKSRLLSDRFSAERPKGSFSTLEIQRTEQGDSAMYLCASSLGGTATSYEQYFGPGTRLTVT.

V is TRBV14 and J is TRBJ2-5; D gene uncertain. Deletions cut 1 base from V and 6 bases from J, with 6 bases between. The CDR3 is 12 amino acids. CDR1 and CDR2 (germline): SGHDN, FVKESK. The CDR3 here is CASSQGLKTQYF. CDR3 nucleotide sequence: TGTGCCAGCAGCCAAGGTTTAAAGACCCAGTACTTC.

The chain has TRBV6-5 and TRBJ2-1, with D perhaps matching TRBD1 (6 bases). Germline V lookup: CDR1 MNHEY, CDR2 SVGAGI. The CDR3 consists of 15 residues. The germline V and J ends were trimmed by 6 bases and 3 bases, with 15 bases remaining between them. The CDR3, as DNA: TGTGCCAGCAGCCAAAGGGGACAAGACTACAATGAGCAGTTCTTC. This gives the protein CASSQRGQDYNEQFF.

This sequence joins TRBV30 and TRBJ1-1, with TRBD1 matching over 8 bases. CDR1 is GTSNPN and CDR2 is SVGIG in the germline V gene (reference sequence). The CDR3 has 17 amino acids. V lost 2 bases and J lost 0; bases outside the gene matches: 11. CDR3 nucleotides: TGTGCCTGGAGTACCTGGACAGGGACTACCTTGAACACTGAAGCTTTCTTT. Protein product: CAWSTWTGTTLNTEAFF.

The chain joins TRBV7-8 to TRBJ2-2; 8 bases fit TRBD2. This CDR3 comprises 17 residues. The ends lost 4 bases at V and 4 bases at J; junction bases unmatched: 11. The germline gives CDR1 SGHVS, CDR2 FQNEAQ. CDR3 residues: CASSSGSGRQITGELFF. DNA of the CDR3: TGTGCCAGCAGCTCCGGGAGCGGGAGACAGATCACCGGGGAGCTGTTTTTT.

The chain employs TRBV6-5 and TRBJ1-2; TRBD1 matches at 9 bases. Trimming removed 4 bases from V and 8 bases from J; junction bases left unmatched: 5. The CDR3 covers 13 residues. CDR1 is MNHEY and CDR2 is SVGAGI in the germline V gene. CDR3: CASSWDRVGGYTF. As DNA, the CDR3 is TGTGCCAGCAGTTGGGACAGGGTTGGCGGCTACACCTTC.

The V gene is TRBV28, the J gene TRBJ2-7; maybe TRBD2 (6 bases). Trimming took 6 bases from V and 5 from J, leaving 11 bases between them. This CDR3 comprises 12 residues. CDR1 and CDR2 (germline): MDHEN, SYDVKM. CDR3 protein: CASSLTRNEQYF. CDR3 DNA: TGTGCCAGCAGCCTGACTAGAAACGAGCAGTACTTC.

The chain uses TRBV6-1 and TRBJ2-2; 8 bases map to TRBD1. The CDR3 contains 16 residues. The germline gives CDR1 MNHNS, CDR2 SASEGT. V was pared by 2 bases and J by 4 bases, with 6 bases of the junction left unmatched. CDR3 amino acids: CASSESMGQATGELFF. The CDR3 DNA reads TGTGCCAGCAGTGAATCTATGGGACAGGCCACCGGGGAGCTGTTTTTT.

This clone turned up a few times. V and J are TRBV5-4 and TRBJ2-6; TRBD1 matches 7 bases. The CDR3 contains 14 residues. Germline V gives CDR1 SGHNT, CDR2 YYREEE (reference sequence). The ends lost 2 bases at V and 9 bases at J; junction bases unmatched: 5. The CDR3 DNA sequence: TGTGCCAGCAGCTTCAAAGACAGGGTCAACGTCCTGACTTTC. Translating gives CASSFKDRVNVLTF. Complete variable domain (other parts from reference TRBV5-4 and TRBJ2-6): ETGVTQSPTHLIKTRGQQVTLRCSSQSGHNTVSWYQQALGQGPQFIFQYYREEENGRGNFPPRFSGLQFPNYSSELNVNALELDDSALYLCASSFKDRVNVLTFGAGSRLTVL.

V usage is TRBV11-2 and J usage is TRBJ2-7; 10 positions agree with TRBD1. Germline trimming cut 5 bases from V and 3 bases from J; bases unmatched to any gene: 4. Germline assignment: CDR1 SGHAT and CDR2 FQNNGV. This CDR3 has 14 amino acids. As DNA, the CDR3 is TGTGCCAGCAGCCAAGACAGGGGGCTCTACGAGCAGTACTTC. Protein sequence: CASSQDRGLYEQYF. The variable domain in full, with the rest retrieved from reference TRBV11-2 and TRBJ2-7, is EAGVAQSPRYKIIEKRQSVAFWCNPISGHATLYWYQQILGQGPKLLIQFQNNGVVDDSQLPKDRFSAERLKGVDSTLKIQPAKLEDSAVYLCASSQDRGLYEQYFGPGTRLTVT.

The chain uses TRBV9 and TRBJ1-3, with 7 positions matching TRBD1. V was pared by 0 bases and J by 1 base, with 4 bases of the junction left unmatched. CDR3 length: 16 residues. Germline-derived CDR1 and CDR2 are SGDLS and YYNGEE. CDR3: CASSVGQGGSGNTIYF. As DNA, the CDR3 is TGTGCCAGCAGCGTAGGGCAGGGGGGATCTGGAAACACCATATATTTT.

The V gene is TRBV11-1, the J gene TRBJ2-5, with D uncertain. This CDR3 is 14 amino acids long. Per germline, CDR1 SGHAT and CDR2 FQDESV (reference sequence). Trimming stripped 2 bases from V and 0 bases from J, with 7 bases between. CDR3: CASSLFRYQETQYF. CDR3 coding DNA: TGTGCCAGCAGCTTATTCAGGTACCAAGAGACCCAGTACTTC.

The rearrangement uses TRBV6-1 and TRBJ2-4; 7 nucleotides align to TRBD2. There are 14 residues in the CDR3. The germline V gene has CDR1 MNHNS and CDR2 SASEGT. After removal of 5 bases from V and 0 bases from J, the junction contained 1 base not matched to a gene. Here the CDR3 reads CASSSGGAKNIQYF. CDR3 in DNA: TGTGCCAGCAGTTCGGGGGGAGCCAAAAACATTCAGTACTTC.

V gene TRBV19 combines with J gene TRBJ1-5; no clear D gene. V lost 6 bases and J 0 bases, leaving 9 bases between the germline ends. CDR1 is LNHDA and CDR2 is SQIVND in the germline V gene (reference sequence). The CDR3 totals 14 residues. CDR3 loop: CASRTLGSNQPQHF. CDR3 sequence (DNA): TGTGCCAGTAGAACTCTAGGTAGCAATCAGCCCCAGCATTTT.

This chain uses TRBV7-8 with TRBJ2-1, with 10 positions matching TRBD1. V lost 5 bases, J lost 8 bases, and 9 bases stayed unmatched. This CDR3 comprises 15 residues. CDR1 and CDR2 (germline): SGHVS, FQNEAQ. This CDR3 reads CASSPRTGGSDEQFF. The CDR3 DNA reads TGTGCCAGCAGCCCACGGACAGGGGGGTCGGATGAGCAGTTCTTC.

V usage is TRBV6-5 and J usage is TRBJ2-3; 10 bases fit TRBD2. Germline V gene lookup returns CDR1 MNHEY and CDR2 SVGAGI. V shed 2 bases and J 1 base; nucleotides not matched to a gene: 3. This CDR3 spans 16 amino acids. Here the CDR3 reads CASSYGLAARTDTQYF. CDR3 coding DNA: TGTGCCAGCAGTTACGGACTAGCGGCCCGCACAGATACGCAGTATTTT.

Regarding this clone: This specimen includes other DNA sequences encoding the same CDR3. V is TRBV7-9 and J is TRBJ1-1, with D unclear. There are 12 residues in the CDR3. From germline, CDR1 is SEHNR and CDR2 FQNEAQ (reference sequence). Trimming left V 2 bases short and J 2 bases short, with 3 bases between. CDR3 bases: TGTGCCAGCAGCTTACAAAACACTGAAGCTTTCTTT. This sequence encodes CASSLQNTEAFF.

CDR3 nucleotides: TGTGCCAGCAGCTTAGACCGGACAGGGTTTGGGGCCAACGTCCTGACTTTC. Amino acid sequence: CASSLDRTGFGANVLTF. The genes are TRBV11-2 and TRBJ2-6, with 8 bases lining up with TRBD1. V was clipped by 0 bases and J by 3 bases; unmatched bases: 4. From germline, CDR1 is SGHAT and CDR2 FQNNGV. There are 17 residues in the CDR3.

The chain joins TRBV28 to TRBJ1-5; TRBD1 might be the D (6 bases). The ends were cut back, 3 bases at V and 7 bases at J, with 10 bases in the middle. Germline V gives CDR1 MDHEN, CDR2 SYDVKM. This CDR3 has 13 residues. The CDR3 DNA reads as TGTGCCAGCAGTTTTGCGGGGGCCCAGCCCCAGCATTTT. Its protein is CASSFAGAQPQHF.

This clone has more than one count but fewer than ten. The chain couples TRBV2 to TRBJ1-2, with TRBD1 matching 7 bases. After removal of 5 bases from V and 6 bases from J, the junction contained 6 bases not matched to a gene. This CDR3 is built from 13 residues. Germline V gene lookup returns CDR1 SNHLY and CDR2 FYNNEI. CDR3 DNA sequence: TGTGCCAGCAGTCGACAGGGAACTGATGGCTACACCTTC. As protein: CASSRQGTDGYTF.

The CDR3 reads CASSFYRGSYEQYF. The CDR3 DNA reads as TGTGCCAGCAGCTTCTACAGGGGCTCCTACGAGCAGTACTTC. The chain combines TRBV11-3 with TRBJ2-7; 7 positions agree with TRBD1. CDR3 length: 14 amino acids. The V gene end was trimmed by 3 bases and the J gene end by 0 bases; junction bases not matched to a gene: 2. Germline values: CDR1 SGHNT, CDR2 YENEEA.

The chain recombines TRBV28 with TRBJ2-2; 13 nucleotides line up with TRBD2. V trimming: 5 bases; J trimming: 6 bases; junction bases outside the gene matches: 3. The CDR3 is made up of 15 amino acids. Germline V gene sequence: CDR1 MDHEN, CDR2 SYDVKM. The CDR3 DNA is TGTGCCAGCAGTCGGACTAGCGGGAGATCCGGGGAGCTGTTTTTT. Its protein is CASSRTSGRSGELFF.

This chain connects TRBV7-8 to TRBJ1-1; D gene uncertain. This CDR3 region has 12 residues. The germline V gene has CDR1 SGHVS and CDR2 FQNEAQ. Trimming stripped 6 bases from V and 0 bases from J, with 5 bases between. CDR3 nucleotide sequence: TGTGCCAGCAGACGGGTGAACACTGAAGCTTTCTTT. It codes for CASRRVNTEAFF. Full variable domain (missing parts from reference TRBV7-8 and TRBJ1-1): GAGVSQSPRYKVAKRGQDVALRCDPISGHVSLFWYQQALGQGPEFLTYFQNEAQLDKSGLPSDRFFAERPEGSVSTLKIQRTQQEDSAVYLCASRRVNTEAFFGQGTRLTVV.

There are many counts of this clone. The V gene is TRBV6-5, the J gene TRBJ1-2; TRBD1 matches 7 bases. V trimming: 4 bases; J trimming: 2 bases; junction bases outside the gene matches: 1. Germline CDR1 MNHEY, CDR2 SVGAGI. This CDR3 has 13 amino acids. The CDR3 DNA follows: TGTGCCAGCAGTTGGGACAGCAACTATGGCTACACCTTC. Its protein is CASSWDSNYGYTF.

This rearrangement joins TRBV25-1 to TRBJ1-6; D is possibly TRBD1 (6 bases). The CDR3 totals 13 residues. The germline V gene has CDR1 MGHDK and CDR2 SYGVNS. Between the trimmed V and J ends, which lost 2 bases and 10 bases, there was a span of 9 bases. CDR3 sequence: CASSEQGLSPLHF. The DNA of the CDR3 is TGTGCCAGCAGTGAACAGGGGTTGTCACCCCTCCACTTT. The whole variable domain, remainder taken from reference TRBV25-1 and TRBJ1-6, is EADIYQTPRYLVIGTGKKITLECSQTMGHDKMYWYQQDPGMELHLIHYSYGVNSTEKGDLSSESTVSRIRTEHFPLTLESARPSHTSQYLCASSEQGLSPLHFGNGTRLTVT.

The CDR3 DNA follows: TGTGCCAGCTCACCGGTTGGCAGGGCGGAATCACCCCTCCACTTT. It encodes CASSPVGRAESPLHF. This chain links TRBV18 with TRBJ1-6; D perhaps matches TRBD1 (5 bases). Germline CDR1 and CDR2: KGHSH and LQKENI. Trimming removed 3 bases from V and 10 bases from J, with 16 bases in between. The CDR3 contains 15 residues.

The chain recombines TRBV28 with TRBJ1-5; TRBD1 matches 8 bases. Per the germline V gene, CDR1 is MDHEN and CDR2 is SYDVKM. CDR3 length: 17 residues. V trimming: 6 bases; J trimming: 5 bases; junction bases outside the gene matches: 15. The DNA of the CDR3 is TGTGCCAGCAGGGAAACCGGTATCAGGGGGCTTGATCAGCCCCAGCATTTT. This codes for CASRETGIRGLDQPQHF. The complete variable domain, with remaining parts taken from reference TRBV28 and TRBJ1-5, reads DVKVTQSSRYLVKRTGEKVFLECVQDMDHENMFWYRQDPGLGLRLIYFSYDVKMKEKGDIPEGYSVSREKKERFSLILESASTNQTSMYLCASRETGIRGLDQPQHFGDGTRLSIL.